This TCR beta chain was obtained from a study of cytomegalovirus exposure and HLA in healthy donors. V was pared by 4 bases and J by 6 bases, with 1 base of the junction left unmatched. Per the germline V gene, CDR1 is KGHSH and CDR2 is LQKENI. This CDR3 has 14 amino acids. The PCR employed 60 Vbeta primers together with 13 Jbeta primers. Only in-frame clones appear in the TCRdb table, and some are missing; sequencing was by immunoSEQ multiplex PCR. The sample lists 50,000 to 65,000 clones; about 70% were seen once. This clone showed up many times. The genes are TRBV18 and TRBJ2-1; 12 positions agree with TRBD2. The sequenced sample was PBMCs. The sequence derives from a woman aged 50 to 60 in good health and CMV-seropositive. DNA of the CDR3: TGTGCCAGCTCACGGACTAGCGGGATCAATGAGCAGTTCTTC. Residues: CASSRTSGINEQFF. Full variable domain (remainder filled in from reference TRBV18 and TRBJ2-1): NAGVMQNPRHLVRRRGQEARLRCSPMKGHSHVYWYRQLPEEGLKFMVYLQKENIIDESGMPKERFSAEFPKEGPSILRIQQVVRGDSAAYFCASSRTSGINEQFFGPGTRLTVL.